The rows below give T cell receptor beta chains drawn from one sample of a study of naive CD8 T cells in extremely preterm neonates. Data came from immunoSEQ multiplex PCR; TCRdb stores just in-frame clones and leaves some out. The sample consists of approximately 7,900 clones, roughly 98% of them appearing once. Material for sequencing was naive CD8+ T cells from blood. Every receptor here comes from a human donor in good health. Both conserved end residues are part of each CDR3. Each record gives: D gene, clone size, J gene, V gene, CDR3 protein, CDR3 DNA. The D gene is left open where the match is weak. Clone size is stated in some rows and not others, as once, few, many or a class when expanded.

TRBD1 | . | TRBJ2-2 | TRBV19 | CASSTRQGGTGELFF | TGTGCCAGTAGTACAAGACAGGGCGGCACCGGGGAGCTGTTTTTT
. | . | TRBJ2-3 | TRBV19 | CASSIGAIGTDTQYF | TGTGCCAGTAGTATAGGGGCTATTGGTACAGATACGCAGTATTTT
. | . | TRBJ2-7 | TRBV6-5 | CADLGHSPYEQYF | TGTGCTGATCTGGGGCATAGTCCCTACGAGCAGTACTTC
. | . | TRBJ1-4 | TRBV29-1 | CSVVFGNEKLFF | TGCAGCGTTGTATTCGGTAATGAAAAACTGTTTTTT
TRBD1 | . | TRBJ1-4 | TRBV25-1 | CASSHRTGGSKLFF | TGTGCCAGCAGTCATCGGACAGGGGGCTCAAAACTGTTTTTT
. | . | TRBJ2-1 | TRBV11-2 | CASSSRPGYSSYNEQFF | TGTGCCAGCAGCTCTCGTCCGGGATATAGCTCCTACAATGAGCAGTTCTTC
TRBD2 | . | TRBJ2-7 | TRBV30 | CAWSTPSGGIYEQYF | TGTGCCTGGAGTACACCTAGCGGGGGGATCTACGAGCAGTACTTC
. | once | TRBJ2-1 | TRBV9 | CASSPSGTDEQFF | TGTGCCAGCAGCCCCAGCGGTACGGATGAGCAGTTCTTC
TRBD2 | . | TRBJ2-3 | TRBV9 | CASSSTPSGKSTDTQYF | TGTGCCAGCAGCTCAACCCCTAGCGGGAAAAGCACAGATACGCAGTATTTT
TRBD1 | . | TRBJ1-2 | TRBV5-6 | CASSLGQGAGSYTF | TGTGCCAGCAGCTTGGGACAGGGGGCGGGGAGCTACACCTTC
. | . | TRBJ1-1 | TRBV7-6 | CASSLAPPIEAFF | TGTGCCAGCAGCTTAGCCCCCCCAATTGAAGCTTTCTTT
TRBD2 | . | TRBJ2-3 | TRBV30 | CAWSVLAGADTQYF | TGTGCCTGGAGTGTACTTGCGGGAGCGGATACGCAGTATTTT
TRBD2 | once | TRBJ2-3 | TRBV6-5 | CASSFLAGGTDTQYF | TGTGCCAGCAGTTTTTTAGCGGGGGGCACAGATACGCAGTATTTT
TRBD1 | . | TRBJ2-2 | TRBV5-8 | CASSLVNRGGTGELFF | TGTGCCAGCAGCTTGGTTAACAGGGGTGGTACCGGGGAGCTGTTTTTT
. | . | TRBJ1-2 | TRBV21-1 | CASGTGRAMSHYGYTF | TGTGCCAGCGGTACAGGGCGCGCGATGAGCCACTATGGCTACACCTTC
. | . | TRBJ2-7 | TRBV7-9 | CASSPQGVAEQVYEQYF | TGTGCCAGCAGCCCCCAAGGGGTAGCGGAACAAGTCTACGAGCAGTACTTC
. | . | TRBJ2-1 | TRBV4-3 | CASSQSREIQLYNEQFF | TGCGCCAGCAGCCAATCCAGGGAAATCCAACTCTACAATGAGCAGTTCTTC